This TCR beta chain was retrieved from a study of blood T cell repertoires in COVID-19. The wider study: Collection of acute and convalescent COVID-19 samples took place in the United States, Italy and Spain. The cDNA or gDNA used as material had been derived from T cells, B-cell-depleted T cells, or PBMCs.

Original analysis: Amplification of reference gene primers was used by the study to estimate nucleated cell counts. Sequencing was performed with immunoSEQ multiplex PCR; in TCRdb, only in-frame clones are kept and a portion is missing. V and J calls and clone size are given by that table; D and trimming were obtained from the DNA. The table includes more than 200,000 clones, approximately 86% detected once. The CDR3 is 13 residues long. The V gene lost 2 bases and the J gene lost 2 bases, with 8 bases spanning the gap. Per the germline V gene, CDR1 is SGHRS and CDR2 is YFSETQ. This sequence originates from a man aged 80 or over with acute or convalescent COVID-19. Sequenced sample: peripheral blood. The chain joins TRBV5-1 to TRBJ2-7; D gene unclear. CDR3 nucleotides: TGCGCCAGCAGCTTTGAGGCCCCCTACGAGCAGTACTTC. Translated: CASSFEAPYEQYF.